This TCR beta chain was recovered during a study of T cells in Graves' hyperthyroidism and ophthalmopathy. The CDR3 covers 17 residues. CDR1 KGHSH and CDR2 LQKENI come from the germline V gene. Germline trimming cut 0 bases from V and 5 bases from J; bases unmatched to any gene: 7. This clonotype was seen ten or more times. Authors of the study amplified TCR beta CDR3 regions from RNA transcripts. HTBI primers were used for first-round RT-PCR of the TCR CDR3. TCRdb re-called the multiplex PCR reads through MiXCR, storing one row per CDR3 protein. The top ten clones hold roughly 7.1% of a sample with around 600,000 distinct CDR3 sequences, 14% of them seen once.

Material: blood. The gene calls are TRBV18 and TRBJ2-1, with 10 bases that match TRBD2. This receptor was identified in a woman between 18 and 29 years old with Graves' ophthalmopathy. DNA of the CDR3: TGTGCCAGCTCACCACCAGCGGGAGGGCTTAAGAACAATGAGCAGTTCTTC. Translation gives CASSPPAGGLKNNEQFF.